These 23 T cell receptor beta chains were sequenced from one sample in a study of control samples from healthy donors and cancer patients. Assay: immunoSEQ multiplex PCR; the TCRdb copy retains only in-frame clones and omits some. This sample has 54,000 or so clones, with 85% to 95% found just once. Sequenced input: blood. The receptors originated from a man aged 25 to 45 in good health.

The rearrangement links TRBV2 to TRBJ2-1; 11 bases are a match to TRBD1. J lost 7 bases, V lost 7 bases, and 6 bases had no gene match. The germline V gene has CDR1 SNHLY and CDR2 FYNNEI. The CDR3 contains 14 residues. The CDR3 here is CASTRTGGGNEQFF. The CDR3, as DNA: TGTGCCAGCACCCGGACAGGGGGCGGGAATGAGCAGTTCTTC.

The V call is TRBV27, the J call TRBJ1-2; maybe TRBD1 (6 bases). Trimming left V 6 bases short and J 4 bases short, with 15 bases between. This CDR3 region has 14 residues. Germline CDR1 MNHEY, CDR2 SMNVEV (reference sequence). The DNA of the CDR3 is TGTGCCAGCAGCTACACAGGGAACGGCTATGGCTACACCTTC. Translation gives CASSYTGNGYGYTF.

The chain has TRBV4-3 and TRBJ1-1; D call uncertain. The CDR3 covers 13 residues. The V end was cut by 0 bases, the J end by 8 bases, with 10 bases between. In germline, CDR1 is LGHNA, CDR2 YSLEER. The CDR3, as DNA: TGCGCCAGCAGCCAAGATCATTATGGGGAAGCTTTCTTT. Its translation is CASSQDHYGEAFF.

The chain has TRBV5-1 and TRBJ1-4, with 8 bases identical to TRBD1. Germline-derived CDR1 and CDR2 are SGHRS and YFSETQ. The CDR3 contains 16 residues. Trimming at V came to 0 bases and at J to 1 base, leaving 2 bases not matched to a gene. The CDR3 is CASSLGGTGTNEKLFF. The DNA of the CDR3 is TGCGCCAGCAGCTTGGGGGGGACAGGAACTAATGAAAAACTGTTTTTT.

The chain uses TRBV7-9 and TRBJ2-1; the D gene is possibly TRBD2 (6 bases). The length of the CDR3 is 15 residues. From germline, CDR1 is SEHNR and CDR2 FQNEAQ (reference sequence). The V gene lost 5 bases and the J gene lost 3 bases, with 14 bases spanning the gap. DNA for the CDR3: TGTGCCAGCAGCCTCATTAGCGGTATCTACAATGAGCAGTTCTTC. The encoded protein is CASSLISGIYNEQFF.

This clone was detected a few times. CDR3 nucleotide sequence: TGTGCCACCAGCAGAGACTCAGGGGGCTCCTACAATGAGCAGTTCTTC. Amino acid sequence: CATSRDSGGSYNEQFF. The chain links TRBV15 to TRBJ2-1, with 7 nucleotides matching TRBD1. J was trimmed by 0 bases and V by 0 bases; bases with no gene match: 2. The CDR3 runs 16 residues. Germline lookup yields CDR1 LNHNV and CDR2 YYDKDF (reference sequence).

In this sample, this clone turned up once. This chain uses TRBV6-1 with TRBJ2-5; D is possibly TRBD2 (5 bases). V was shortened by 3 bases and J by 3 bases, with 14 bases between the two germline ends. This CDR3 has 15 amino acids. The germline V gene has CDR1 MNHNS and CDR2 SASEGT. In DNA, the CDR3 is TGTGCCAGCAGTGACCATCGGGGAGTCGAAGAGACCCAGTACTTC. Its protein product is CASSDHRGVEETQYF.

The chain recombines TRBV4-3 with TRBJ2-1; D gene uncertain. This CDR3 comprises 12 residues. The V and J ends lost 4 bases and 4 bases respectively, with 5 bases between them. Germline CDR1 and CDR2: LGHNA and YSLEER. The CDR3 bases are TGCGCCAGCAGCCTGAGGTACAATGAGCAGTTCTTC. This translates into CASSLRYNEQFF.

The chain has TRBV2 and TRBJ2-2; no firm D call. This CDR3 contains 13 residues. V lost 5 bases, J lost 4 bases, and 8 bases lay in between. CDR1 is SNHLY and CDR2 is FYNNEI in the germline V gene. CDR3 region: CASSRRFTGELFF. DNA for the CDR3: TGTGCCAGCAGTAGACGGTTCACCGGGGAGCTGTTTTTT.

The chain uses TRBV6-6 and TRBJ1-1; maybe TRBD1 (5 bases). The CDR3 extends over 13 amino acids. Germline lookup yields CDR1 MNHNY and CDR2 SVGAGI (reference sequence). V dropped 3 bases and J dropped 5 bases, with 10 bases sitting between them. As DNA, the CDR3 is TGTGCCAGCAGTTATCGAGGGGTAACTGAAGCTTTCTTT. Translation: CASSYRGVTEAFF.

A remark on this clone: At one of its ends the junction is not consistent with the germline gene, which may arise from a read error. The rearrangement uses TRBV11-3 and TRBJ2-1; 11 bases align to TRBD2. This CDR3 comprises 20 residues. CDR1 and CDR2 (germline): SGHNT, YENEEA. As DNA, the CDR3 is TGTGCCAACAGCTTACGCGGGGGGACTAGCGGCCACGACAAGGACAATGAGCAGTTCTTC. It encodes CANSLRGGTSGHDKDNEQFF.

The chain links TRBV7-3 to TRBJ2-2; D is uncertain. CDR3 length equals 15 residues. Germline V gene sequence: CDR1 SGHTA, CDR2 FQGTGA. V was cut by 1 base and J by 3 bases, with 9 bases left in between. The CDR3 nucleotides read TGTGCCAGCAGCTTAAGGGTCCCGCACACCGGGGAGCTGTTTTTT. It translates to CASSLRVPHTGELFF.

J is TRBJ2-2 and V is TRBV6-1; a weak D match, TRBD2 (6 bases). CDR1 and CDR2 from the germline V gene are MNHNS and SASEGT. V lost 2 bases to trimming and J lost 0 bases, with 7 bases between them. CDR3 size: 15 residues. In DNA, the CDR3 is TGTGCCAGCAGTGAACGCGGGACGAACACCGGGGAGCTGTTTTTT. Protein sequence: CASSERGTNTGELFF.

This clone came up once. Germline is not matched at one junction end, which may reflect a read error. This rearrangement joins TRBV9 to TRBJ1-5; maybe TRBD1 (6 bases). This CDR3 contains 14 residues. Looked up from germline, CDR1 is SGDLS and CDR2 is YYNGEE. In DNA form, the CDR3 reads TGTGCCCGCAGCCCGGGGGGAGGGGGTCAGCCCCAGCATTTT. The encoded protein is CARSPGGGGQPQHF.

This chain connects TRBV21-1 to TRBJ2-4. TRBV21-1 is given as a pseudogene. The CDR3 length is 14 residues. CDR3 sequence reads: CAFERAGRENIQYF. The DNA for the CDR3 is TGTGCCTTCGAACGGGCAGGGAGAGAGAACATTCAGTACTTC.

This chain uses TRBV13 with TRBJ2-1, with no clear D. V shed 6 bases and J shed 4 bases, with 10 bases lying between them. This CDR3 is 13 amino acids long. Germline V gene data show CDR1 as PRHDT and CDR2 as FYEKMQ (reference sequence). DNA for the CDR3: TGTGCCAGCAGGGACCTCAGTTACAATGAGCAGTTCTTC. Encoded protein: CASRDLSYNEQFF.

The genes are TRBV6-2 or TRBV6-3 and TRBJ1-2; D is ambiguous. Germline lookup yields CDR1 MNHEY and CDR2 SVGEGT. This CDR3 region has 12 residues. V dropped 3 bases and J dropped 8 bases, with 10 bases sitting between them. CDR3: CASSYQVGGYTF. The CDR3 DNA is TGTGCCAGCAGTTATCAGGTTGGGGGCTACACCTTC.

The gene calls are TRBV10-3 and TRBJ2-7, with TRBD1 matching 7 bases. Trimming at V came to 3 bases and at J to 0 bases, leaving 8 bases not matched to a gene. Germline V gives CDR1 ENHRY, CDR2 SYGVKD. The CDR3 has 16 amino acids. CDR3 coding DNA: TGTGCCATCAGTGAAATTCAGGGGGTGCACTCCTACGAGCAGTACTTC. Translation: CAISEIQGVHSYEQYF.

The chain uses TRBV7-9 and TRBJ2-2; D possibly matches TRBD1 or TRBD2 (5 bases each). Germline V gene data show CDR1 as SEHNR and CDR2 as FQNEAQ (reference sequence). The CDR3 has 14 residues. Trimming removed 2 bases at V and 7 bases at J, with 11 bases between. CDR3 in amino acids: CASSLKGAGGELFF. The CDR3 region has the DNA TGTGCCAGCAGCTTAAAAGGGGCGGGCGGGGAGCTGTTTTTT.

J is TRBJ2-2 and V is TRBV7-2; the D is unclear. Germline assignment: CDR1 SGHTA and CDR2 FQGNSA. CDR3 length: 12 residues. V dropped 5 bases and J dropped 3 bases, with 4 bases sitting between them. The CDR3 sequence is CASSPYTGELFF. CDR3 nucleotides: TGTGCCAGCAGCCCCTACACCGGGGAGCTGTTTTTT.

The V call is TRBV10-3, the J call TRBJ1-3; D gene uncertain. CDR1 is ENHRY and CDR2 is SYGVKD in the germline V gene. V was trimmed by 7 bases and J by 3 bases, leaving 13 bases between them. The CDR3 runs 14 residues. CDR3 in DNA: TGTGCCATCATGGACGACTCCAGTGGAAACACCATATATTTT. Encoded protein: CAIMDDSSGNTIYF.

The chain links TRBV19 to TRBJ1-5; D ambiguous. Deletions cut 4 bases from V and 2 bases from J, with 6 bases between. This CDR3 has 13 residues. Germline V CDR1 and CDR2: LNHDA, SQIVND (reference sequence). DNA for the CDR3: TGTGCCAGTAGTAGTGGAGGCAATCAGCCCCAGCATTTT. Translated: CASSSGGNQPQHF.

The chain links TRBV19 to TRBJ2-1, with D unresolved. The CDR3 runs to 15 residues. The V end lost 5 bases, the J end lost 0 bases, and 11 bases lay between the germline ends. The germline V gene has CDR1 LNHDA and CDR2 SQIVND (reference sequence). CDR3 protein: CASSYAASSYNEQFF. CDR3 coding DNA: TGTGCCAGTAGTTACGCGGCCAGCTCCTACAATGAGCAGTTCTTC.